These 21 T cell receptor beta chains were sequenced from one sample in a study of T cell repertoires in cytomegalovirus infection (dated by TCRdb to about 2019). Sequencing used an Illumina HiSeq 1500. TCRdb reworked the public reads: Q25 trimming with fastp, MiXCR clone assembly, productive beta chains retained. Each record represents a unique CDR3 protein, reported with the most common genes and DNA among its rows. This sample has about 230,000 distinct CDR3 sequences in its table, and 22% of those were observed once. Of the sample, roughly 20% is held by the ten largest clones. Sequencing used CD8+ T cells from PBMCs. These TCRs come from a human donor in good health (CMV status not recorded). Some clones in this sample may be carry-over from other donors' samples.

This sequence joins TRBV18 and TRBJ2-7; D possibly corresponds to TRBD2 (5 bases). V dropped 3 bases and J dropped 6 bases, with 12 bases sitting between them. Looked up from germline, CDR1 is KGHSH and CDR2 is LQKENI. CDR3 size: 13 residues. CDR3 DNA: TGTGCCAGCTCACCTCCGGACTCTGTCGAGCAGTACTTC. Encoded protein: CASSPPDSVEQYF.

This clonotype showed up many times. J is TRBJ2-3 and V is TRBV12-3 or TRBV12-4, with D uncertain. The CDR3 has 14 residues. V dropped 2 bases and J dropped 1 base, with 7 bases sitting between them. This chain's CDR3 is CASSLMAGTDTQYF. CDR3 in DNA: TGTGCCAGCAGTTTAATGGCAGGCACAGATACGCAGTATTTT.

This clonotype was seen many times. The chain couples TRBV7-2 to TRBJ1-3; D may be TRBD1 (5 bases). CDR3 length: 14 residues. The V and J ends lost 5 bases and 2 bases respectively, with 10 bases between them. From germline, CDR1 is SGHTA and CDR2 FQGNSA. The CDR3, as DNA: TGTGCCAGCAGCACATCGGGGCCTGGAAACACCATATATTTT. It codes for CASSTSGPGNTIYF.

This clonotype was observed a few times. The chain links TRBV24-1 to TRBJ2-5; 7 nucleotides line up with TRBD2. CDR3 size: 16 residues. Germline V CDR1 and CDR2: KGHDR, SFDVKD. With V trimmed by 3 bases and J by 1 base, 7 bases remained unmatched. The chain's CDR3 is CATSDPWEGIQETQYF. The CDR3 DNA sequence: TGTGCCACCAGTGATCCCTGGGAGGGGATCCAAGAGACCCAGTACTTC.

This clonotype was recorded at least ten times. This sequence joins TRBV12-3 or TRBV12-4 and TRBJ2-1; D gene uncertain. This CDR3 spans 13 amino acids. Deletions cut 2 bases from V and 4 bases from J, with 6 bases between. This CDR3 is CASSLMVYNEQFF. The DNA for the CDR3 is TGTGCCAGCAGTTTAATGGTTTACAATGAGCAGTTCTTC.

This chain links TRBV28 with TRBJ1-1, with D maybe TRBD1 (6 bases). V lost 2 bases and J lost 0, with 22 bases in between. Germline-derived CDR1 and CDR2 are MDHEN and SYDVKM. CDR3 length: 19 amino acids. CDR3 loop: CASSLRTLRDTLMNTEAFF. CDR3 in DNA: TGTGCCAGCAGTTTACGAACCCTCCGGGACACTCTCATGAACACTGAAGCTTTCTTT.

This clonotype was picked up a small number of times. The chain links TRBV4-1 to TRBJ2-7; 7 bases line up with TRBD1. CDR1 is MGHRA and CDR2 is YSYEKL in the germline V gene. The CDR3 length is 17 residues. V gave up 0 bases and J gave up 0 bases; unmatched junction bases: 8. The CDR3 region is CASSQEARTGPSYEQYF. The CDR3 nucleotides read TGCGCCAGCAGCCAAGAGGCGCGGACAGGTCCCTCCTACGAGCAGTACTTC.

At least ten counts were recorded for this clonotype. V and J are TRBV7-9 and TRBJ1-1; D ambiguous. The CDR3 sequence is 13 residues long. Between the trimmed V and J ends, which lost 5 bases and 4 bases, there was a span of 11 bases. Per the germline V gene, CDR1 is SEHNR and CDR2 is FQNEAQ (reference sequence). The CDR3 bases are TGTGCCAGCAGCCCTTACGCGAGCACTGAAGCTTTCTTT. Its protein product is CASSPYASTEAFF. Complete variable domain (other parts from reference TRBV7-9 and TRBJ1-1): DTGVSQNPRHKITKRGQNVTFRCDPISEHNRLYWYRQTLGQGPEFLTYFQNEAQLEKSRLLSDRFSAERPKGSFSTLEIQRTEQGDSAMYLCASSPYASTEAFFGQGTRLTVV.

CDR3 DNA: TGTGCCAGCAGCTACTCTGCGGGGGCGAGGGAGCAGTACTTC. It codes for CASSYSAGAREQYF. The genes are TRBV7-6 and TRBJ2-7; perhaps TRBD2 as D (7 bases). This CDR3 has 14 amino acids. V shed 4 bases and J shed 7 bases, with 17 bases lying between them. Germline CDR1 SGHVS, CDR2 FNYEAQ.

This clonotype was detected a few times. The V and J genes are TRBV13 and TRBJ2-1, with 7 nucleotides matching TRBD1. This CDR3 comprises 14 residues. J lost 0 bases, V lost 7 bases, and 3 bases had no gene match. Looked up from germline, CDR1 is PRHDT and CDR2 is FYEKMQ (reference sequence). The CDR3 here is CASTYRGSYNEQFF. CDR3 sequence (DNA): TGTGCCAGCACCTACAGGGGCTCCTACAATGAGCAGTTCTTC. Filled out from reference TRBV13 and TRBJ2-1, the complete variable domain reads AAGVIQSPRHLIKEKRETATLKCYPIPRHDTVYWYQQGPGQDPQFLISFYEKMQSDKGSIPDRFSAQQFSDYHSELNMSSLELGDSALYFCASTYRGSYNEQFFGPGTRLTVL.

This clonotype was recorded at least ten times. The DNA for the CDR3 is TGTGCCAGCAGTTTCGCCGGAGGGGACGGGAACGGCTACACCTTC. Translated, it gives CASSFAGGDGNGYTF. The chain is built from TRBV28 and TRBJ1-2; possible D gene TRBD1, 5 bases. The CDR3 runs 15 residues. V lost 3 bases and J 8 bases, leaving 19 bases between the germline ends. CDR1 is MDHEN, CDR2 SYDVKM, per germline.

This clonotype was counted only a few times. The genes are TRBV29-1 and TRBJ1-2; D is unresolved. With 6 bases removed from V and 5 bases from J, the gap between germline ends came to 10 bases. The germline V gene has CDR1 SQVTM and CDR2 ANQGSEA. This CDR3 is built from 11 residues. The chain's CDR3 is CSVEELYGYTF. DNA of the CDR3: TGCAGCGTGGAGGAACTATATGGCTACACCTTC.

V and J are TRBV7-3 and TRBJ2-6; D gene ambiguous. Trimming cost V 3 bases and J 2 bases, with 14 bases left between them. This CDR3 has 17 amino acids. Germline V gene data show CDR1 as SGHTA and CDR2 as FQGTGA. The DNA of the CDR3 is TGTGCCAGCAGCTTGGGCAGACCGACTCCTGGGGCCAACGTCCTGACTTTC. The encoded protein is CASSLGRPTPGANVLTF.

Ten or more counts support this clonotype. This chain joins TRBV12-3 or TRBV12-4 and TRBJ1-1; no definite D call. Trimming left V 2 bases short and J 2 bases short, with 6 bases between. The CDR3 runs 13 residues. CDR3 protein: CASSLSPNTEAFF. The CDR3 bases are TGTGCCAGCAGTTTATCCCCCAACACTGAAGCTTTCTTT.

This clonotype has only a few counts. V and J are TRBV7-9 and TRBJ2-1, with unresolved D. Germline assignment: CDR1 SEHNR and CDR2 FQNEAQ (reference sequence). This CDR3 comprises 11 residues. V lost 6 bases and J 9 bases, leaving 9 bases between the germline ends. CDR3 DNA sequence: TGTGCCAGCAGTCCTCCAGGTGAGCAGTTCTTC. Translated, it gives CASSPPGEQFF.

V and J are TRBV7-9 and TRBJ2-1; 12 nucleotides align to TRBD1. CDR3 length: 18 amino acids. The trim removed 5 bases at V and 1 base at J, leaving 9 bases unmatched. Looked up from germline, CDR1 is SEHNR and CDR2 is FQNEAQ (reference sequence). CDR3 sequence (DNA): TGTGCCAGCAGCGGGACAGGGGGCATTGGGGGTTCCTACAATGAGCAGTTCTTC. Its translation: CASSGTGGIGGSYNEQFF.

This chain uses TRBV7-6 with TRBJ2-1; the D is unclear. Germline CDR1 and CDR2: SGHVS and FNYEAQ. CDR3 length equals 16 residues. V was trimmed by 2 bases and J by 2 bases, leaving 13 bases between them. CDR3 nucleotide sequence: TGTGCCAGCAGCTTAAGCTTTAATATACCCTACAATGAGCAGTTCTTC. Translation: CASSLSFNIPYNEQFF.

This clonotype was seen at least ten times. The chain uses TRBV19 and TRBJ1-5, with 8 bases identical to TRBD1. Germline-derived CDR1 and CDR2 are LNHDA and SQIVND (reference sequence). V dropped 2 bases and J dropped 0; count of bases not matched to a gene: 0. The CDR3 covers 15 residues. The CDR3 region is CASSITGGSNQPQHF. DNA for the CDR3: TGTGCCAGTAGTATAACAGGGGGTAGCAATCAGCCCCAGCATTTT.

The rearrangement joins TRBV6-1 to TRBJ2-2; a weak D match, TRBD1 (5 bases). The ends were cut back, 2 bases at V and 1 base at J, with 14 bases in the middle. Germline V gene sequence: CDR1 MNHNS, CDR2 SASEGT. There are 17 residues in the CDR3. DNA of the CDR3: TGTGCCAGCAGTGAATTGAAGAGACAGAGGAACACCGGGGAGCTGTTTTTT. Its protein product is CASSELKRQRNTGELFF.

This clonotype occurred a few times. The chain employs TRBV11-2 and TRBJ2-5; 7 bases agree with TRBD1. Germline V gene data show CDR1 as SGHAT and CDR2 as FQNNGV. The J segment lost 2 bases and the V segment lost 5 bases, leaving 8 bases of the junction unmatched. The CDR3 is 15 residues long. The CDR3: CASSTPGQIQETQYF. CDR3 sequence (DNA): TGTGCCAGCAGCACCCCGGGACAGATACAAGAGACCCAGTACTTC.

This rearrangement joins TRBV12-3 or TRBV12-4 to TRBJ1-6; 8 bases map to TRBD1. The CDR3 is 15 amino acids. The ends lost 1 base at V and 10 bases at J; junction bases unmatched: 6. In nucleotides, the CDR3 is TGTGCCAGCAGTTTAGAATGGACAGGGATGTCACCCCTCCACTTT. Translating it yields CASSLEWTGMSPLHF.